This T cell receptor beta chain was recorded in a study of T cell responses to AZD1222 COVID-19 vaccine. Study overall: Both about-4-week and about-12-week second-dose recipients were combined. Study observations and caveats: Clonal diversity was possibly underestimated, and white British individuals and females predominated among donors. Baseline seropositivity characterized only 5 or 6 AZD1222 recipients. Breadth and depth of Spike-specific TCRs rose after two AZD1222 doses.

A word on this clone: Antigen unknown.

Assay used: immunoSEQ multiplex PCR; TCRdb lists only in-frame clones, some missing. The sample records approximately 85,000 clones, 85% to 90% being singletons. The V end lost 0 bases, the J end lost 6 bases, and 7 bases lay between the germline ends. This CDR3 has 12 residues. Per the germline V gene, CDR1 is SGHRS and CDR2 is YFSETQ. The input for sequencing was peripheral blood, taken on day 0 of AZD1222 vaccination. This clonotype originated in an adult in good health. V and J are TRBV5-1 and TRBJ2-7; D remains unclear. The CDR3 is CASSLASTEQYF. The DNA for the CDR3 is TGCGCCAGCAGCTTGGCGTCCACCGAGCAGTACTTC.